This T cell receptor beta chain was recovered during a study of Ad26.COV2.S vaccination and SARS-CoV-2 variants. Regarding the study as a whole: Non-spike TCR breadth did not differ much between vaccine and placebo recipients.

Here immunoSEQ multiplex PCR was the method, and the copy in TCRdb shows in-frame clones only, minus some. The sample holds about 460,000 clones; roughly nine tenths are singletons and the top ten take about 1.5%. CDR3 length equals 13 residues. Germline values: CDR1 SGHVS, CDR2 FQNEAQ. The V segment lost 5 bases and the J segment 3 bases; nucleotides outside the gene matches: 1. As to this clone: The antigen remains unidentified.

Treatment reported: some 19 received Ad26.COV2.S at low or high dose, single or two shots; a few received placebo; per-sample allocation not given. Specimen acquisition occurred on day 63 following the initial vaccine or placebo injection. Specimen: peripheral blood, collected in a trial of Ad26.COV2.S vaccine versus placebo. This chain connects TRBV7-8 to TRBJ2-7, with 10 bases identical to TRBD2. This TCR was sampled from a person aged 18-60 years who received the Ad26.COV2.S COVID-19 vaccine or a placebo. The CDR3 DNA sequence: TGTGCCAGCAGCGGGACTAGCGACTACGAGCAGTACTTC. Amino acid sequence: CASSGTSDYEQYF. Full variable domain (remainder filled in from reference TRBV7-8 and TRBJ2-7): GAGVSQSPRYKVAKRGQDVALRCDPISGHVSLFWYQQALGQGPEFLTYFQNEAQLDKSGLPSDRFFAERPEGSVSTLKIQRTQQEDSAVYLCASSGTSDYEQYFGPGTRLTVT.